These 13 T cell receptor beta chains were all obtained from the same sample, sequenced in a study of blood T cell repertoires in COVID-19. The assay was immunoSEQ multiplex PCR, and TCRdb's table has in-frame clones only and misses some. The sample comprises 86,000 or so clones, around nine tenths of which are singletons, and less than 5% rests with the top ten. Sequencing was performed on peripheral blood. Receptors originate from a man aged 45-65 years with active or convalescent COVID-19.

The chain recombines TRBV5-4 with TRBJ2-1; D not resolved. The length of the CDR3 is 12 residues. From germline, CDR1 is SGHNT and CDR2 YYREEE (reference sequence). The V and J ends lost 4 bases and 7 bases respectively, with 9 bases between them. The CDR3 nucleotides read TGTGCCAGCAGCGTACCCGGGAATGAGCAGTTCTTC. Protein sequence: CASSVPGNEQFF.

On this clone itself: This CDR3 is also generated by other DNA sequences in the sample. The V gene is TRBV5-1, the J gene TRBJ1-1; D gene uncertain. The germline CDR1 and CDR2 sequences are SGHRS and YFSETQ. V dropped 2 bases and J dropped 1 base, with 9 bases sitting between them. The CDR3 totals 14 residues. The CDR3 nucleotides are TGCGCCAGCAGCTTAGGAGCAGAGAACACTGAAGCTTTCTTT. Its translation is CASSLGAENTEAFF.

This rearrangement joins TRBV27 to TRBJ1-2; TRBD1 matches at 7 bases. The J segment lost 4 bases and the V segment lost 2 bases, leaving 10 bases of the junction unmatched. The V gene's germline CDR1 is MNHEY and CDR2 SMNVEV (reference sequence). The CDR3 consists of 16 residues. CDR3 DNA: TGTGCCAGCAGTTTAGGGCGGGACAGAACCCTCTATGGCTACACCTTC. Translated, it gives CASSLGRDRTLYGYTF.

The chain combines TRBV5-4 with TRBJ2-3, with a possible D match to TRBD1 (5 bases). V was clipped by 1 base and J by 2 bases, with 11 bases between them. CDR3 length: 15 amino acids. From germline, CDR1 is SGHNT and CDR2 YYREEE (reference sequence). The CDR3 DNA sequence: TGTGCCAGCAGCTTGTCTGGGGCATTCACAGATACGCAGTATTTT. Residues: CASSLSGAFTDTQYF.

The chain has TRBV3-1 (or the pseudogene TRBV3-2) and TRBJ1-2, with 8 positions matching TRBD1. CDR3 length: 17 amino acids. V lost 0 bases to trimming and J lost 4 bases; unmatched junction nucleotides: 10. Germline V gives CDR1 LGHDT, CDR2 YNNKEL (reference sequence). The CDR3 sequence is CASSQEKTGQALYGYTF. The CDR3, as DNA: TGTGCCAGCAGCCAAGAAAAGACGGGACAGGCCCTCTATGGCTACACCTTC.

This chain links TRBV28 with TRBJ2-7; D perhaps matches TRBD1 (5 bases). Trimming took off 4 bases at V and 6 bases at J, with 16 bases between the two ends. CDR1 and CDR2 from the germline V gene are MDHEN and SYDVKM. The CDR3 is 14 residues long. The CDR3 loop is CASSSQDRYGEQYV. The CDR3 nucleotides read TGTGCCAGCAGTTCCCAAGACAGATACGGCGAGCAGTACGTC.

CDR3 sequence (DNA): TGCGCCAGCAGCTCCGGGACAGCAACTGTGTACACCTTC. Translated: CASSSGTATVYTF. The chain uses TRBV5-1 and TRBJ1-2, with TRBD1 identical over 7 bases. Germline-derived CDR1 and CDR2 are SGHRS and YFSETQ. There are 13 residues in the CDR3. V dropped 3 bases and J dropped 11; count of bases not matched to a gene: 10.

The chain is built from TRBV14 and TRBJ2-5; 7 bases agree with TRBD2. The V gene end was trimmed by 1 base and the J gene end by 5 bases; junction bases not matched to a gene: 4. This CDR3 has 14 residues. The germline V gene encodes CDR1 SGHDN and CDR2 FVKESK. As DNA, the CDR3 is TGTGCCAGCAGCCAAGGACTAGCTCAGGAGACCCAGTACTTC. It specifies CASSQGLAQETQYF.

The chain couples TRBV4-1 to TRBJ1-5; D is unresolved. CDR1 is MGHRA, CDR2 YSYEKL, per germline. The CDR3 length is 15 residues. The ends were cut back, 0 bases at V and 3 bases at J, with 9 bases in the middle. CDR3 protein: CASSQESGLNQPQHF. In nucleotides, the CDR3 is TGCGCCAGCAGCCAAGAGAGTGGGCTCAATCAGCCCCAGCATTTT.

The chain has TRBV12-3 or TRBV12-4 and TRBJ1-5; D possibly corresponds to TRBD1 (6 bases). This CDR3 has 13 amino acids. Deletions cut 5 bases from V and 2 bases from J, with 7 bases between. In nucleotides, the CDR3 is TGTGCCAGCAGTGCAGGGGGCAATCAGCCCCAGCATTTT. Its translation is CASSAGGNQPQHF.

This clone came up once. The V gene is TRBV7-9, the J gene TRBJ1-4, with 7 bases matching TRBD1. This CDR3 is built from 15 residues. Trimming took 4 bases from V and 3 from J; bases not matched to a gene: 5. The germline CDR1 and CDR2 sequences are SEHNR and FQNEAQ (reference sequence). The CDR3: CASSSEGAANEKLFF. CDR3 nucleotide sequence: TGTGCCAGCAGCTCGGAGGGGGCAGCTAATGAAAAACTGTTTTTT.

The V call is TRBV5-6, the J call TRBJ2-1, with 9 bases fitting TRBD1. V gave up 2 bases and J gave up 10 bases; unmatched junction bases: 4. This CDR3 region has 13 residues. Germline values: CDR1 SGHDT, CDR2 YYEEEE. The CDR3 DNA reads TGTGCCAGCAGCTTCTGGACAGGGGTCGAGCAGTTCTTC. Residues: CASSFWTGVEQFF.

The chain joins TRBV19 to TRBJ1-5; possibly TRBD1 for D (6 bases). CDR3 length equals 15 residues. The germline gives CDR1 LNHDA, CDR2 SQIVND (reference sequence). V was clipped by 7 bases and J by 0 bases, with 13 bases between them. CDR3 sequence reads: CASTLTGHSNQPQHF. DNA of the CDR3: TGTGCCAGTACCTTGACAGGCCATAGCAATCAGCCCCAGCATTTT.